This note documents a single T cell receptor beta chain sequence. Its target is unknown. Germline is not matched at one junction end, which may reflect a read error. It was with 60 Vbeta and 13 Jbeta primers that the PCR ran. The assay was immunoSEQ multiplex PCR, and TCRdb's table has in-frame clones only and misses some. Of some 150,000 clones in the sample, approximately 77% were seen once. In germline, CDR1 is SGDLS, CDR2 YYNGEE. The CDR3 loop spans 16 amino acids. Regarding donors, all were healthy bone marrow donors. The sample belongs to a study of cytomegalovirus exposure and HLA in healthy donors. Findings and caveats of the study: Compared with the approximately 680-donor mean, an Asian-associated ancestry cluster reportedly had fewer N-insertions, according to a later analysis. Another analysis was done later, and it associated roughly 15,000 TCR beta sequences with HLA alleles at 0.05 false discovery rate.

This receptor was taken from a middle-aged woman in good health and CMV-seronegative. Specimen: PBMCs. V gene TRBV9 combines with J gene TRBJ2-1, with 9 bases matching TRBD2. The DNA for the CDR3 is TGTGCCAGCAGCGGAGGACTAGCGATCTCCTACAATGAGCAGCTCTTC. This translates into CASSGGLAISYNEQLF.